This entry is about one TCR beta chain. The antigen remains undetermined. Ipilimumab-mediated CTLA-4 blockade plus focal radiation was given to patients having chemo-refractory metastatic non-small-cell lung cancer. TCRdb's copy holds only in-frame clones and misses some; the assay was immunoSEQ multiplex PCR. The sample shows 85,000 to 90,000 clones, more than 75% of them seen only once. This CDR3 region has 11 residues. Trimming shortened V by 10 bases and J by 7 bases, and 11 bases separated the two germline ends. Germline V lookup: CDR1 SEHNR, CDR2 FQNEAQ (reference sequence). The entry originates in a study of radiotherapy plus CTLA-4 blockade in lung cancer. About the study: In approximately 17% of patients, objective responses were seen; roughly 30% had disease control. Notes on the study in general: TCR clones from tumors expanded in blood after radiotherapy plus ipilimumab. Together with interferon-beta, which increased in serum after radiation, early dynamic changes in blood T cell clones were reportedly the best predictors of response.

The gene calls are TRBV7-9 and TRBJ2-1; maybe TRBD2 (6 bases). The sample was peripheral blood, taken from a patient treated with radiotherapy plus ipilimumab. This clonotype was sampled from a human donor with non-small cell lung cancer that progressed on radiotherapy plus ipilimumab. CDR3 sequence: CATPRGNEQFF. CDR3 DNA: TGTGCCACCCCCCGGGGGAATGAGCAGTTCTTC.